This T cell receptor (beta chain) was identified during a study of PD-1 blockade in classical Hodgkin lymphoma. Measured with immunoSEQ multiplex PCR; TCRdb has only the in-frame clones, and not every one. Of tens of thousands of clones in the sample, approximately 93% were seen once. Time point denoted: newly diagnosed, previously untreated cHL patient sample. Germline values: CDR1 SGDLS, CDR2 YYNGEE. The ends were cut back, 6 bases at V and 2 bases at J, with 17 bases in the middle. This CDR3 region has 15 residues. The origin of this receptor is a human donor with classical Hodgkin lymphoma. Sequencing input: peripheral blood mononuclear cells (PBMCs). The chain employs TRBV9 and TRBJ2-5, with a weak D call TRBD2 (5 bases). As DNA, the CDR3 is TGTGCCAGCAATTTGTTGGGAGTGGGGCAAGAGACCCAGTACTTC. Protein sequence: CASNLLGVGQETQYF.